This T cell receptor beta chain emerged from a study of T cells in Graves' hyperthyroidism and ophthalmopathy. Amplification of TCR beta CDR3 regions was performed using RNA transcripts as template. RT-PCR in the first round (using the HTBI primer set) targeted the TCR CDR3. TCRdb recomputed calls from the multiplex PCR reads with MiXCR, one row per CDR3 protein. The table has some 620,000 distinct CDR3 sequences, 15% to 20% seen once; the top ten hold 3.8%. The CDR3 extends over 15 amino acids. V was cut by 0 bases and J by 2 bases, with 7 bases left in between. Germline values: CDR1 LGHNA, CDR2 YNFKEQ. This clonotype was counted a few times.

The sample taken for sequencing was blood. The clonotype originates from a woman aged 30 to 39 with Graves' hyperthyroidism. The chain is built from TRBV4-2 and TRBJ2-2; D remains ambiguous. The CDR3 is CASSQEIGNTGELFF. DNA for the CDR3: TGTGCCAGCAGCCAAGAAATTGGCAACACCGGGGAGCTGTTTTTT.